This is a list of T cell receptor beta chains from one sample in a study of type 1 and type 2 diabetes patients. TCRdb ran MiXCR on the multiplex PCR reads and lists one entry per CDR3 protein. The table records a few hundred thousand distinct CDR3 sequences, more than 45% of them present only once. Sequencing input: peripheral blood mononuclear cells (PBMCs). The origin of the receptors is a man younger than 30 with type 2 diabetes. Both conserved end residues are part of each CDR3. D genes are given only for firm matches. Not all rows give a size; the values are once, few, many and, for expanded clones, a class.

V gene,clone size,D gene,J gene,CDR3 DNA,CDR3 protein
TRBV12-3/TRBV12-4,-,-,TRBJ1-1,TGTGCCAGCAGTTTATCACAGGAGTACACTGAAGCTTTCTTT,CASSLSQEYTEAFF
TRBV7-2,few,-,TRBJ2-7,TGTGCCAGCAGCGGGACTTATGCCTACGAGCAGTACTTC,CASSGTYAYEQYF
TRBV19,many,-,TRBJ2-7,TGTGCCAGTAGTATAAAACAGGGATCCGGCGAGCAGTACTTC,CASSIKQGSGEQYF
TRBV19,-,TRBD2,TRBJ2-5,TGTGCCAGCAGCGTAGGTGTAGCGGGGGAAGAGACCCAGTACTTC,CASSVGVAGEETQYF
TRBV29-1,-,TRBD2,TRBJ2-4,TGCAGCGTTGTGGGAGGGGAGTTAGCCAAAAACATTCAGTACTTC,CSVVGGELAKNIQYF
TRBV2,-,-,TRBJ2-4,TGTGCCAGCGGCGATCCGGGTCGCCGGTCCAAAAACATTCAGTACTTC,CASGDPGRRSKNIQYF
TRBV19,-,-,TRBJ1-2,TGTGCCAGTCGCTCATTGGACCATGGCTACACCTTC,CASRSLDHGYTF
TRBV19,-,-,TRBJ2-1,TGTGCCAGTAGTGGGGGCCCCTTTTACAATGAGCAGTTCTTC,CASSGGPFYNEQFF
TRBV28,few,-,TRBJ2-7,TGTGCCAGCAGTTTACTAACCCACGAGCAGTACTTC,CASSLLTHEQYF
TRBV19,few,TRBD1,TRBJ2-2,TGTGCCAGTAGTCCCCGGACAGGGCGGAGCGGGGAGCTGTTTTTT,CASSPRTGRSGELFF
TRBV30,-,-,TRBJ2-1,TGTGCCTGGGGATTGGATGAGCAGTTCTTC,CAWGLDEQFF
TRBV19,-,TRBD1,TRBJ1-5,TGTGCCAGTACCCTGGAGACAGGGTTTAGCAATCAGCCCCAGCATTTT,CASTLETGFSNQPQHF
TRBV6-1,-,-,TRBJ1-2,TGTGCCAGTAGGCTCTCCCAAGGACCATATGGCTACACCTTC,CASRLSQGPYGYTF
TRBV5-1,-,TRBD2,TRBJ2-5,TGCGCCAGCAGCACCGGAATCTCCGGGACTAGAGAGACCCAGTACTTC,CASSTGISGTRETQYF
TRBV30,-,-,TRBJ2-7,TGTGCCTGGAGTGTACTCGACGAGCAGTGCTTC,CAWSVLDEQCF
TRBV19,-,TRBD1,TRBJ2-3,TGTGCCAGTAGTATTAAGGGGGCAGCTAGCACAGATACGCAGTATTTT,CASSIKGAASTDTQYF
TRBV2,-,-,TRBJ1-6,TGTGCCAGCAGCCAGTGGGGCAGAACTAATTCACCCCTCCACTTT,CASSQWGRTNSPLHF
TRBV20-1,-,TRBD1,TRBJ2-5,TGCAGTGCTAGAGATGGGGGACAGGGACCAGAGACCCAGTACTTC,CSARDGGQGPETQYF
TRBV12-3/TRBV12-4,-,-,TRBJ1-5,TGTGCCAGCTGGGGAGGGGATCAGCCCCAGCATTTT,CASWGGDQPQHF
TRBV27,-,-,TRBJ1-1,TGTGCCAGCAGTTTAAGGGCCGGACACACGAACACTGAAGCTTTCTTT,CASSLRAGHTNTEAFF
TRBV15,-,-,TRBJ2-4,TGTGCCACCAGCAGACAACAGGGAAGGGCCAAAAACATTCAGTACTTC,CATSRQQGRAKNIQYF
TRBV7-8,-,-,TRBJ2-2,TGTGCCAGCAGCTCCACAGGCCCCTGGGGGTACACCGGGGAGCTGTTTTTT,CASSSTGPWGYTGELFF
TRBV28,-,TRBD1,TRBJ1-2,TGTGCCAGCACCACGGATAGACAGGGGATCGACTATGGCTACACCTTC,CASTTDRQGIDYGYTF
TRBV30,few,-,TRBJ1-6,TGTGCCTGGACTTTGACAGTTTATAATTCACCCCTCCACTTT,CAWTLTVYNSPLHF
TRBV5-7,-,TRBD1,TRBJ1-2,TGTGCCAGCAGGTTGGACAGGGGCGCGAATGGCTACACCTTC,CASRLDRGANGYTF
TRBV9,-,-,TRBJ2-2,TGTGCCAGCAGCGTAGATCCGAACACCGGGGAGCTGTTTTTT,CASSVDPNTGELFF
TRBV13,-,-,TRBJ1-1,TGTGCCAGCAGCTTATATCAGGGAGAGAACACTGAAGCTTTCTTT,CASSLYQGENTEAFF
TRBV7-2,-,-,TRBJ2-1,TGTGCCAGCAGTTTGTGGCAGGCAAACAATGAGCGGTTCTTC,CASSLWQANNERFF
TRBV5-6,-,TRBD1,TRBJ1-2,TGTGCCAGCACGACCTCCACGGGACAGGTGATGGATGGCTACACCTTC,CASTTSTGQVMDGYTF
TRBV15,-,-,TRBJ2-2,TGTGCCACCAGCAGAGATCAAAGGGGGGCGAGTTTCGGGGAGCTGTTTTTT,CATSRDQRGASFGELFF
TRBV12-3/TRBV12-4,-,-,TRBJ2-5,TGTGCCACCAGGGACCAACAGGAGACCCAGTACTTC,CATRDQQETQYF
TRBV7-9,few,-,TRBJ1-1,TGTGCCAGCAGCTTAAGAGAAGGGGTTTGGAACACTGAAGCTTTCTTT,CASSLREGVWNTEAFF
TRBV25-1,few,TRBD1,TRBJ1-1,TGTGCCAGCAGGAACAGGGGGCGTTTAGCTTTCTTT,CASRNRGRLAFF
TRBV6-6,-,-,TRBJ2-7,TGTGCCAGCAGTAACATACCGGGACACCCCTACGAGCAGTACTTC,CASSNIPGHPYEQYF
TRBV29-1,-,TRBD2,TRBJ2-5,TGCAGCGTCGAACCGGGACTAGCGGGACGAGAGACCCAGTACTTC,CSVEPGLAGRETQYF
TRBV5-1,-,-,TRBJ2-7,TGTGCCAGCAGCCCCCGGTTGGTGGGTGACGAGCAGTACTTC,CASSPRLVGDEQYF
TRBV10-2,-,-,TRBJ1-5,TGCGCCAGCGGCAGGGGCGTTGGTCAGCCCCAGCATTTT,CASGRGVGQPQHF
TRBV7-2,-,-,TRBJ2-5,TGTGCCAGCAGCTTGCGATCTGTCAAGACCCAGTACTTC,CASSLRSVKTQYF
TRBV7-8,-,-,TRBJ1-2,TGTGCCAGCAGCCTGGTCTCTTCTAACTATGGCTACACCTTC,CASSLVSSNYGYTF
TRBV5-8,once,TRBD2,TRBJ2-2,TGTGCCAGCAGAAAGTCTGGCGGGAGGGCCGGGGAGCTGTTTTTT,CASRKSGGRAGELFF
TRBV19,few,TRBD1,TRBJ1-4,TGTGCCAGTAGTCCTCAGGGGGCCCTCCAGGCCTTTAATGAAAAACTGTTTTTT,CASSPQGALQAFNEKLFF
TRBV2,few,-,TRBJ1-2,TGTGTCTCAGCACGGGGTCCAGAAGTTAACTATGGCTACACCTTC,CVSARGPEVNYGYTF
TRBV10-3,once,-,TRBJ1-2,TGTGCCATCAGTGCAGGCAGGGGCAATGGCTACACCTTC,CAISAGRGNGYTF
TRBV20-1,-,-,TRBJ1-4,TGCAGTGCCCCCGACGGGCAAAAGGAAAAACTGTTTTTT,CSAPDGQKEKLFF
TRBV10-3,many,TRBD1,TRBJ2-5,TGTGCCATCAGTGAGGGCGCAAGGGGGCGGGTTGAGACCCAGTACTTC,CAISEGARGRVETQYF
TRBV6-2/TRBV6-3,-,-,TRBJ2-1,TGTGCCAGCAGTTGGAGGAACAATGAGCAGTTCTTC,CASSWRNNEQFF
TRBV7-6,few,-,TRBJ2-2,TGTGCCAGCAGCTTAACACGGGGTGGGCTTAGCGGAGACACCGGGGAGCTGTTTTTT,CASSLTRGGLSGDTGELFF
TRBV2,few,TRBD2,TRBJ2-3,TGTGCCAGCAGGGCTAGGACTAGCGGGAGGTTGGCAGATACGCAGTATTTT,CASRARTSGRLADTQYF
TRBV13,-,TRBD1,TRBJ1-2,TGTGCCAGCAGCTCCTCGGGACAGGGGGCGAACTATGGCTACACCTTC,CASSSSGQGANYGYTF
TRBV9,-,-,TRBJ2-7,TGTGCCAGCAGCGTAGAGGGGGGAAACTACGAGCAGTACTTC,CASSVEGGNYEQYF
TRBV13,-,-,TRBJ1-1,TGTGCCAGCAGTTACTCGAGAGCTGGGAGACGCACTGAAGCTTTCTTT,CASSYSRAGRRTEAFF
TRBV9,-,TRBD2,TRBJ2-5,TGTGCCAGCAGCGTAAAGAGCGGGAGTCTGGGGGAGACCCAGTACTTC,CASSVKSGSLGETQYF
TRBV30,-,-,TRBJ1-2,TGTGCCTGGAGTCAACTGGACTATGGCTACACCTTC,CAWSQLDYGYTF
TRBV4-2,few,TRBD1,TRBJ1-6,TGTGCCAGCAGCCAGCCCCTTGGGACAGGGATGTCCTATAATTCACCCCTCCACTTT,CASSQPLGTGMSYNSPLHF
TRBV2,once,TRBD2,TRBJ2-1,TGTGCCAGCAATATGGAGCGGGGGCAAGAGACCCAGTTCTTC,CASNMERGQETQFF
TRBV25-1,-,-,TRBJ2-7,TGTGCCAGCAGTGACGACAGGGAGGGGGGCTACGAGCAGTACTTC,CASSDDREGGYEQYF
TRBV5-1,-,-,TRBJ2-3,TGTGCCAGCAGCTTGGGTCCCACAGATACGCAGTATTTT,CASSLGPTDTQYF
TRBV7-3,-,TRBD2,TRBJ2-1,TGTGCCAGCAGCTTATTGGTTGGTAGCGGGACGGACAATGAGCAGTTCTTC,CASSLLVGSGTDNEQFF
TRBV25-1,many,-,TRBJ1-6,TGTGCCAGCGAGGCAGGTCCTAATTCACCCCTCCACTTT,CASEAGPNSPLHF
TRBV30,-,TRBD1,TRBJ2-4,TGTGCCTGGACACCTACGCTGATCACAGGGGGCGGGAACATTCAGTACTTC,CAWTPTLITGGGNIQYF